The rows below give T cell receptor beta chains drawn from one sample of a study of chronic HIV infection and antiretroviral therapy. From the 5' RACE reads, TCRdb called clonotypes with MiXCR, one entry per CDR3 protein. The sample holds 40,000 or so distinct CDR3 sequences, more than 8% seen once. Specimen: peripheral blood. These receptors were collected from an adult who had HIV and had not received antiretroviral therapy, or was an uninfected healthy control (not recorded which). CDR3s include the opening cysteine and the closing phenylalanine or tryptophan. Each record gives: clone size, J gene, V gene, D gene, CDR3 DNA, CDR3 protein. The D gene is left open where the match is weak. Expanded clones get a size class; other rows say once, few or many, or leave the size out.

clone_size: NA; j_call: TRBJ2-2; v_call: TRBV29-1; d_call: TRBD1; cdr3_nt: TGCAGCGTTGGACAGGGTCGCACCGGGGAGCTGTTTTTT; cdr3_aa: CSVGQGRTGELFF
clone_size: many; j_call: TRBJ1-1; v_call: TRBV29-1; d_call: NA; cdr3_nt: TGCAGCGTTGTTAGCACTGAAGCTTTCTTT; cdr3_aa: CSVVSTEAFF
clone_size: NA; j_call: TRBJ2-6; v_call: TRBV15; d_call: NA; cdr3_nt: TGTGCCACCAGCAGAGATTTGGCGTCTGGGGCCAACGTCCTGACTTTC; cdr3_aa: CATSRDLASGANVLTF
clone_size: many; j_call: TRBJ2-2; v_call: TRBV5-1; d_call: NA; cdr3_nt: TGCGCCAGCAGCACTCGACAGGATCTCACCGGGGAGCTGTTTTTT; cdr3_aa: CASSTRQDLTGELFF
clone_size: few; j_call: TRBJ1-1; v_call: TRBV29-1; d_call: NA; cdr3_nt: TGCAGCGTTGGATCGGGTACCACTGAAGCTTTCTTT; cdr3_aa: CSVGSGTTEAFF
clone_size: medium-sized; j_call: TRBJ1-4; v_call: TRBV28; d_call: TRBD1; cdr3_nt: TGTGCCAGCATGGTAGGACAGGGTAATGAAAAACTGTTTTTT; cdr3_aa: CASMVGQGNEKLFF
clone_size: many; j_call: TRBJ2-5; v_call: TRBV28; d_call: NA; cdr3_nt: TGTGCCAGCAGTCCTTCAATCCAGACCCAGTACTTC; cdr3_aa: CASSPSIQTQYF
clone_size: few; j_call: TRBJ1-6; v_call: TRBV12-3/TRBV12-4; d_call: NA; cdr3_nt: TGTGCCAGCAGTTTAAGCGGGTTGGGCAATTCACCCCTCCACTTT; cdr3_aa: CASSLSGLGNSPLHF
clone_size: few; j_call: TRBJ1-2; v_call: TRBV29-1; d_call: TRBD1; cdr3_nt: TGCAGCGTTCCATCGACAGGGGGCAACTATGGCTACACCTTC; cdr3_aa: CSVPSTGGNYGYTF
clone_size: NA; j_call: TRBJ1-1; v_call: TRBV18; d_call: NA; cdr3_nt: TGTGCCAGCTCACCACCCAGGGGAAACACTGAAGCTTTCTTT; cdr3_aa: CASSPPRGNTEAFF
clone_size: NA; j_call: TRBJ1-1; v_call: TRBV6-6; d_call: NA; cdr3_nt: TGTGCCAGCAGACAAACAGGTCAGGGGAACACTGAAACTTTCTTT; cdr3_aa: CASRQTGQGNTETFF
clone_size: many; j_call: TRBJ2-3; v_call: TRBV2; d_call: TRBD1; cdr3_nt: TGTGCCAGCATTGGATACAGGGGCCCAACAGATACGCAGTATTTT; cdr3_aa: CASIGYRGPTDTQYF
clone_size: NA; j_call: TRBJ1-1; v_call: TRBV28; d_call: NA; cdr3_nt: TGTGCCGCCGCACCGAGAGGTGTCGGCGGAGGGTTT; cdr3_aa: CAAAPRGVGGGF
clone_size: NA; j_call: TRBJ2-7; v_call: TRBV7-2; d_call: TRBD2; cdr3_nt: TGTGCCAGCAGCTTATATTTAGCGGGCGAGCAGTACTTC; cdr3_aa: CASSLYLAGEQYF
clone_size: few; j_call: TRBJ2-1; v_call: TRBV3-1; d_call: NA; cdr3_nt: TGTGCCAGCAGCCTCCGGAGGGCTAGCGTTACCCGCTCCTACAATGAGCAGTTCTTC; cdr3_aa: CASSLRRASVTRSYNEQFF
clone_size: NA; j_call: TRBJ1-3; v_call: TRBV9; d_call: NA; cdr3_nt: TGTGCCAGCAGCGTAGAGATGGGAGCCGGAAACACCATATATTTT; cdr3_aa: CASSVEMGAGNTIYF
clone_size: many; j_call: TRBJ2-6; v_call: TRBV20-1; d_call: TRBD1; cdr3_nt: TGCAGTGCTAGAGATGCGGGGACAGGGCTTTCCTCTGGGGCCAACGTCCTGACTTTC; cdr3_aa: CSARDAGTGLSSGANVLTF
clone_size: many; j_call: TRBJ2-4; v_call: TRBV28; d_call: TRBD2; cdr3_nt: TGTGCCAGCAGATCTAGCGGCGAAAACATTCAGTACTTC; cdr3_aa: CASRSSGENIQYF
clone_size: NA; j_call: TRBJ2-1; v_call: TRBV29-1; d_call: TRBD1; cdr3_nt: TGCAGCGTTACAGGGGAACGCTCCAATGAGCAGTTCTTC; cdr3_aa: CSVTGERSNEQFF
clone_size: NA; j_call: TRBJ2-5; v_call: TRBV5-1; d_call: NA; cdr3_nt: TGCGCCAGCAGCCCGCGAGGAGAGACCCAGTACTTC; cdr3_aa: CASSPRGETQYF
clone_size: NA; j_call: TRBJ2-4; v_call: TRBV28; d_call: NA; cdr3_nt: TGTGCCAGCAGTCCGACGGGAAGCAACATTCAGTACTTC; cdr3_aa: CASSPTGSNIQYF
clone_size: NA; j_call: TRBJ2-2; v_call: TRBV9; d_call: TRBD1; cdr3_nt: TGTGCCAGCAGCGCAGAAATGACAGGGGTCAGCGGGGAGCTGTTTTTT; cdr3_aa: CASSAEMTGVSGELFF
clone_size: NA; j_call: TRBJ1-3; v_call: TRBV20-1; d_call: TRBD1; cdr3_nt: TGCAGTGCTGGGACAGGGGGCGCGGGCTCTGGAAACACCATATATTTT; cdr3_aa: CSAGTGGAGSGNTIYF
clone_size: many; j_call: TRBJ2-6; v_call: TRBV11-1; d_call: NA; cdr3_nt: TGTGCCAGCAGCTTACGTATAACCTCTGGGGCCAACGTCCTGACTTTC; cdr3_aa: CASSLRITSGANVLTF
clone_size: many; j_call: TRBJ2-5; v_call: TRBV3-1; d_call: NA; cdr3_nt: TGTGCCAGCAGCCCACTCTCGCTCCAAGAGACCCAGTACTTC; cdr3_aa: CASSPLSLQETQYF
clone_size: NA; j_call: TRBJ2-3; v_call: TRBV29-1; d_call: NA; cdr3_nt: TGCAGCGTTCCTCCCGGGGGAGGCGGTACAGATACGCAGTATTTT; cdr3_aa: CSVPPGGGGTDTQYF
clone_size: many; j_call: TRBJ2-2; v_call: TRBV24-1; d_call: NA; cdr3_nt: TGTGCCACGGCGAGGGGCGGAACGAACACCGGGGAGCTGTTTTTT; cdr3_aa: CATARGGTNTGELFF
clone_size: many; j_call: TRBJ2-2; v_call: TRBV19; d_call: NA; cdr3_nt: TGTGCCAGTAGTAGGGACACCTTACCGAACACCGGGGAGCTGTTTTTT; cdr3_aa: CASSRDTLPNTGELFF
clone_size: few; j_call: TRBJ1-5; v_call: TRBV28; d_call: TRBD1; cdr3_nt: TGTGCCAGCAGTCGGGACGAGACAGGGTTCGATCAGCCCCAGCATTTT; cdr3_aa: CASSRDETGFDQPQHF
clone_size: many; j_call: TRBJ2-1; v_call: TRBV2; d_call: NA; cdr3_nt: TGTGCCAGCAGCCCTGAGAGCTCCTACAATGAGCAGTTCTTC; cdr3_aa: CASSPESSYNEQFF
clone_size: many; j_call: TRBJ2-6; v_call: TRBV29-1; d_call: NA; cdr3_nt: TGCAGCGTTGTTCTGGACAATCTTTTCTCTGGGGCCAACGTCCTGACTTTC; cdr3_aa: CSVVLDNLFSGANVLTF
clone_size: medium-sized; j_call: TRBJ2-6; v_call: TRBV16; d_call: TRBD1; cdr3_nt: TGTGCCAGCAGCCAAGGGGACAGGGGCTCCGGGGCCAACGTCCTGACTTTC; cdr3_aa: CASSQGDRGSGANVLTF
clone_size: NA; j_call: TRBJ2-1; v_call: TRBV2; d_call: TRBD1; cdr3_nt: TGTGCGGATAGGGGACAGGGGGTCAGTGAGCAGTTCTTC; cdr3_aa: CADRGQGVSEQFF
clone_size: NA; j_call: TRBJ1-1; v_call: TRBV15; d_call: NA; cdr3_nt: TGTGCCACCAGCATATTACCGGGCGCTGAAGCTTTCTTT; cdr3_aa: CATSILPGAEAFF
clone_size: NA; j_call: TRBJ1-1; v_call: TRBV28; d_call: NA; cdr3_nt: TGTGCCAGCAGTTCCCTGGGTGGAGGGGTGCACACTGAAGCTTTCTTT; cdr3_aa: CASSSLGGGVHTEAFF
clone_size: NA; j_call: TRBJ2-7; v_call: TRBV29-1; d_call: TRBD2; cdr3_nt: TGCAGCGCGGGCGGGCTAGCGGGAGGCGAGCAGTACTTC; cdr3_aa: CSAGGLAGGEQYF
clone_size: many; j_call: TRBJ2-1; v_call: TRBV27; d_call: NA; cdr3_nt: NA; cdr3_aa: CASSSSVAGGAHEQFF
clone_size: many; j_call: TRBJ2-1; v_call: TRBV29-1; d_call: TRBD2; cdr3_nt: TGCAGCGTTGAAGGTAGGGAGGGCCTGGATGAGCAGTTCTTC; cdr3_aa: CSVEGREGLDEQFF
clone_size: few; j_call: TRBJ1-6; v_call: TRBV4-1; d_call: TRBD1; cdr3_nt: TGCGCCAGCAGCTTGGGACGCGGGGACAGTTATAATTCACCCCTCCACTTT; cdr3_aa: CASSLGRGDSYNSPLHF
clone_size: many; j_call: TRBJ2-1; v_call: TRBV29-1; d_call: TRBD2; cdr3_nt: TGCAGCGGTGGGACTAGCGGGTATTACAATGAGCAGTTCTTC; cdr3_aa: CSGGTSGYYNEQFF
clone_size: NA; j_call: TRBJ2-1; v_call: TRBV29-1; d_call: TRBD1; cdr3_nt: TGCAGCGTTGAGGATCGTGGACAGGCGGTTGGTGAGCAGTTCTTC; cdr3_aa: CSVEDRGQAVGEQFF
clone_size: many; j_call: TRBJ2-1; v_call: TRBV28; d_call: TRBD2; cdr3_nt: TGTGCCAGCAGTTCTCTAGCGGGGAAAAACAATGAGCAGTTCTTC; cdr3_aa: CASSSLAGKNNEQFF
clone_size: NA; j_call: TRBJ2-3; v_call: TRBV28; d_call: TRBD1; cdr3_nt: TGTGCCAGCAGTTTATGGGGCAGGGGGACAGATACGCAGTATTTT; cdr3_aa: CASSLWGRGTDTQYF
clone_size: many; j_call: TRBJ2-7; v_call: TRBV28; d_call: NA; cdr3_nt: TGTGCCAGCACCCCCTGGGCTGCCGGGACACCGTACGAGCAGTACTTC; cdr3_aa: CASTPWAAGTPYEQYF
clone_size: many; j_call: TRBJ2-7; v_call: TRBV20-1; d_call: NA; cdr3_nt: TGCAGTGCTAGGGTTCAAAGCGATCCCTACGAGCAGTACTTC; cdr3_aa: CSARVQSDPYEQYF
clone_size: NA; j_call: TRBJ1-2; v_call: TRBV20-1; d_call: TRBD1; cdr3_nt: TGCAGTGCTAGGGTCCGGGACAGGGATAGAGCTAACTATGGCTACACCTTC; cdr3_aa: CSARVRDRDRANYGYTF
clone_size: NA; j_call: TRBJ1-5; v_call: TRBV28; d_call: TRBD1; cdr3_nt: TGTGCCAGCACTTTCCCTTCTTACAGGGGGCATCAGCCCCAGCATTTT; cdr3_aa: CASTFPSYRGHQPQHF
clone_size: many; j_call: TRBJ2-3; v_call: TRBV5-5; d_call: NA; cdr3_nt: TGTGCCAGCAGCTCGACAGTTAGCACAGATACGCAGTATTTT; cdr3_aa: CASSSTVSTDTQYF